The clone carrying this T cell receptor beta chain was detected ten times or more. Its antigen is as yet unknown. TCRdb re-clonotyped the PCR reads via MiXCR. The sample lists some 90,000 clones, about 9.1% occurring once. The CDR3 spans 15 residues. V gave up 7 bases and J gave up 2 bases, with 18 bases separating them. The germline gives CDR1 WNHNN, CDR2 SYGVQD (reference sequence). This entry is derived from a study of metastatic and nonmetastatic thyroid tumors. For the study at large: Malignant and benign thyroid patients had repertoires compared in peripheral blood and tumor or nodule tissue.

Every patient underwent thyroid surgery untreated. Study results and caveats: It was reported that TCR beta diversity was significantly higher in malignant thyroid tumors than benign nodules, in blood and tumor.

The chain joins TRBV10-1 to TRBJ2-7; possibly TRBD2 for D (6 bases). The receptor was derived from a female donor with papillary thyroid cancer or a benign thyroid nodule (not recorded which). Some clones in this sample may be carry-over from other donors' samples. The sequenced sample was blood. CDR3 amino acids: CASIQLPREPYEQYF. CDR3 DNA sequence: TGCGCCAGCATTCAACTGCCCCGGGAGCCCTACGAGCAGTACTTC.